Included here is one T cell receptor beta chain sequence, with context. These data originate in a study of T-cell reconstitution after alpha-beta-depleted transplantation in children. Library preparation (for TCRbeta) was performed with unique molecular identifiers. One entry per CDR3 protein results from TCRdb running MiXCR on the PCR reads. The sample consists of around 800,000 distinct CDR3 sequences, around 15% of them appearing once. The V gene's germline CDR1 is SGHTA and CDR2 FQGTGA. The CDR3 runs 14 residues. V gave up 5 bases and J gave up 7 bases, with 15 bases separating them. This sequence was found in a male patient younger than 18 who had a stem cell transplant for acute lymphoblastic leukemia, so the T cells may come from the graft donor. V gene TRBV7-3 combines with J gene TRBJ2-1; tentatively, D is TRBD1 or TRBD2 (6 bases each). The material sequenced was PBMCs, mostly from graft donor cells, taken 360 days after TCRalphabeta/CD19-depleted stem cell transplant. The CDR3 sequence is CASSPGGGANEQFF. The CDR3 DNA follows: TGTGCCAGCAGCCCCGGGGGCGGGGCTAATGAGCAGTTCTTC.